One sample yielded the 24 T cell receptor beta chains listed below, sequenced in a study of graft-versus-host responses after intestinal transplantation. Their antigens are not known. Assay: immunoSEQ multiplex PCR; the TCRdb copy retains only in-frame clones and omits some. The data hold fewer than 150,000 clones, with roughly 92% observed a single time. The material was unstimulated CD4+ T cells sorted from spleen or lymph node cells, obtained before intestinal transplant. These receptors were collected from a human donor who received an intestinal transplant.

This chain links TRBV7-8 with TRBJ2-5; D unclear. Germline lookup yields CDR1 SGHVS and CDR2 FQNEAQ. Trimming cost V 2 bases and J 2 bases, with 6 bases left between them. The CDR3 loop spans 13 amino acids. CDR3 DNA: TGTGCCAGCAGCTTATACAGTCAAGAGACCCAGTACTTC. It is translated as CASSLYSQETQYF.

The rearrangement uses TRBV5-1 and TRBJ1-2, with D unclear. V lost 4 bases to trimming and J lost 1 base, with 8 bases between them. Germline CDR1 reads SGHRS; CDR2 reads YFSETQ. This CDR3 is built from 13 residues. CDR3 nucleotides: TGCGCCAGCAGCGAGGACGGTAACTATGGCTACACCTTC. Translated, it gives CASSEDGNYGYTF.

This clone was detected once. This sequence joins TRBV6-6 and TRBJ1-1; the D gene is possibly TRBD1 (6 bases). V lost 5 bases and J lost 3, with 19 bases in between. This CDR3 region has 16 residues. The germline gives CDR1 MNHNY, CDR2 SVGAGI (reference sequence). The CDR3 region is CASSRPGQRVYTEAFF. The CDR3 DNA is TGTGCCAGCAGTCGACCGGGACAAAGGGTGTACACTGAAGCTTTCTTT.

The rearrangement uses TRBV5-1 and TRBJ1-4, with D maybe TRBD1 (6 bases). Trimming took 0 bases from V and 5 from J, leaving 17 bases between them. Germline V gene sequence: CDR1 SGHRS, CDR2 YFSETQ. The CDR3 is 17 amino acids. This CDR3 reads CASSLAQPGTKNEKLFF. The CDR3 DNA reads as TGCGCCAGCAGCTTGGCCCAACCCGGGACAAAAAATGAAAAACTGTTTTTT.

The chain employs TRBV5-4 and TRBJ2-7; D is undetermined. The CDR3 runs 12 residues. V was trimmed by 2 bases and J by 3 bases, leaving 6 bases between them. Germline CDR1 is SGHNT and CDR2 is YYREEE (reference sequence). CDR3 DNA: TGTGCCAGCAGCTTTGGTGGCTACGAGCAGTACTTC. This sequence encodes CASSFGGYEQYF. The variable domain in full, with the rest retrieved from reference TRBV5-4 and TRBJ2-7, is ETGVTQSPTHLIKTRGQQVTLRCSSQSGHNTVSWYQQALGQGPQFIFQYYREEENGRGNFPPRFSGLQFPNYSSELNVNALELDDSALYLCASSFGGYEQYFGPGTRLTVT.

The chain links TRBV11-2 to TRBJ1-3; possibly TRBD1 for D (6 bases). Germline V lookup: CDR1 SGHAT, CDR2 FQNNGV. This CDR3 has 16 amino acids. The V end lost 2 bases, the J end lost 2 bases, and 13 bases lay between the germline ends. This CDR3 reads CASSLSQGNPGNTIYF. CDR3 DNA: TGTGCCAGCAGCTTATCCCAGGGGAACCCTGGAAACACCATATATTTT.

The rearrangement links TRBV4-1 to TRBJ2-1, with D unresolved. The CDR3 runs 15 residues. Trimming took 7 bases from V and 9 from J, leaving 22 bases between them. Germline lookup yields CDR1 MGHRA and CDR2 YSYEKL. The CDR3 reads CASKNPLHHVGEQFF. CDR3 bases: TGCGCCAGCAAAAACCCCCTCCATCACGTGGGTGAGCAGTTCTTC.

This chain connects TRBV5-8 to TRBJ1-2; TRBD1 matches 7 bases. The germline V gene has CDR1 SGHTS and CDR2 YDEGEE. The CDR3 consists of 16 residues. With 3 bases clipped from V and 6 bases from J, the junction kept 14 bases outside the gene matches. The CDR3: CASSSGPGQRGDGYTF. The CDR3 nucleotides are TGTGCCAGCAGCTCGGGTCCGGGACAGCGGGGCGATGGCTACACCTTC.

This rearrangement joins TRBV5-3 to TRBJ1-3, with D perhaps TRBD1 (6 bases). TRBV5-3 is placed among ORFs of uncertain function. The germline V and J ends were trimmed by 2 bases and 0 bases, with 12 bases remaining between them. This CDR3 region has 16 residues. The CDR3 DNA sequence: TGTGCCAGAAGCTTAGTGGGACAAATCTCTGGAAACACCATATATTTT. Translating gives CARSLVGQISGNTIYF.

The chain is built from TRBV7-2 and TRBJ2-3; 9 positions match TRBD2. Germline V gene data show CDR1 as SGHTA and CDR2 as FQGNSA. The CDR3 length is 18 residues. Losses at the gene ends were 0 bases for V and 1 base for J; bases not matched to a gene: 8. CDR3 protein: CASSLALRGGSRTDTQYF. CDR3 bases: TGTGCCAGCAGCTTAGCGCTGCGGGGGGGTTCCCGCACAGATACGCAGTATTTT.

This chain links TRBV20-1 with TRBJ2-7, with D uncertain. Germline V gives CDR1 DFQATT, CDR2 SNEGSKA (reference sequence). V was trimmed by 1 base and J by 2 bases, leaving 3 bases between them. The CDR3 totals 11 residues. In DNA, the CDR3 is TGCAGTGCTAGAGCCCCCTACGAGCAGTACTTC. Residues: CSARAPYEQYF.

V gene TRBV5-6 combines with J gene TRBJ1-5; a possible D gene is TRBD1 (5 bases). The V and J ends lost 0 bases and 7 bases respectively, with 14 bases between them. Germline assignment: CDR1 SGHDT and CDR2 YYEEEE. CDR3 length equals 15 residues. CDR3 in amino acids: CASSLARSPGQPQHF. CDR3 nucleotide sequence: TGTGCCAGCAGCTTGGCTAGGAGCCCAGGGCAGCCCCAGCATTTT.

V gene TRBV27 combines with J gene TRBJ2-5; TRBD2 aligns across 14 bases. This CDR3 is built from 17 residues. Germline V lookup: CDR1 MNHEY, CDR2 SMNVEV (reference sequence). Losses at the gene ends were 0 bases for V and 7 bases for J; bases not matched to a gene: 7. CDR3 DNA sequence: TGTGCCAGCAGTTTATCCTCCGGACTAGCGGGGGGCCGGACCCAGTACTTC. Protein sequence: CASSLSSGLAGGRTQYF.

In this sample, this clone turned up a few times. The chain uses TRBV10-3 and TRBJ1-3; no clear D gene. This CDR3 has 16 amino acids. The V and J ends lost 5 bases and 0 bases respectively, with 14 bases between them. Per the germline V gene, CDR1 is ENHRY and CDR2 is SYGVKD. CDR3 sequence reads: CAISPAERPSGNTIYF. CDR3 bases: TGTGCCATCAGTCCTGCGGAGAGGCCCTCTGGAAACACCATATATTTT.

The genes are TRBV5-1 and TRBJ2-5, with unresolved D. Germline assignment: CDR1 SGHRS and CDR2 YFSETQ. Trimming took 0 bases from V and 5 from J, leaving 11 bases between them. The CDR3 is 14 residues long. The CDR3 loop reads CASSLGVSKETQYF. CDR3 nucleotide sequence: TGCGCCAGCAGCTTGGGGGTATCGAAGGAGACCCAGTACTTC.

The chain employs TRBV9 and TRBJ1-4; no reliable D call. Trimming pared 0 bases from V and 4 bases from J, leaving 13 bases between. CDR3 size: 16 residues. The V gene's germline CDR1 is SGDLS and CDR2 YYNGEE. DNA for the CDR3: TGTGCCAGCAGCGTAGATATTGGGAGAAATAATGAAAAACTGTTTTTT. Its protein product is CASSVDIGRNNEKLFF.

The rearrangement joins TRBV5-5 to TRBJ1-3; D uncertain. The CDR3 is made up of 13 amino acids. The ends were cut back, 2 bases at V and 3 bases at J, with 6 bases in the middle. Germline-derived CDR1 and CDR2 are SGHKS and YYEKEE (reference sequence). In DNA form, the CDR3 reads TGTGCCAGCAGCTTTAGAGTTGGAAACACCATATATTTT. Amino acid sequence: CASSFRVGNTIYF.

The CDR3 nucleotides are TGTGCCAGCAGCTCGCGTTACACAGATACGCAGTATTTT. This gives the protein CASSSRYTDTQYF. The chain couples TRBV11-2 to TRBJ2-3; no reliable D call. Trimming left V 4 bases short and J 2 bases short, with 7 bases between. The CDR3 consists of 13 residues. The V gene's germline CDR1 is SGHAT and CDR2 FQNNGV.

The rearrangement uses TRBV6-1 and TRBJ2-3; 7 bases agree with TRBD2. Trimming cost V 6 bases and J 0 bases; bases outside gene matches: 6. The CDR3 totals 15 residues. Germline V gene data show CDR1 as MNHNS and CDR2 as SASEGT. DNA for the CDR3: TGTGCCAGCAGAGCCACGGGGGGTAGCACAGATACGCAGTATTTT. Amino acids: CASRATGGSTDTQYF.

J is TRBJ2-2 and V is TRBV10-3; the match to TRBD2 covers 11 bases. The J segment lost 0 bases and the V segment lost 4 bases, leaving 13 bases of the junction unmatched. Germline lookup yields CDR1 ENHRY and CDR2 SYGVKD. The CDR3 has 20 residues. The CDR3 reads CAISGLPTSGGYANTGELFF. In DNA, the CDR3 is TGTGCCATCAGTGGGCTTCCTACTAGCGGGGGATACGCGAACACCGGGGAGCTGTTTTTT.

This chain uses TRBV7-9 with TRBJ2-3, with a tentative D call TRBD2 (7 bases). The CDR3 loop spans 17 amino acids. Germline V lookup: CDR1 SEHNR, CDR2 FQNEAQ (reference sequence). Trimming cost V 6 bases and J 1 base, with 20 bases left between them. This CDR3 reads CASRTIDRGAGTDTQYF. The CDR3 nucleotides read TGTGCCAGCAGAACAATTGACCGGGGGGCAGGCACAGATACGCAGTATTTT.

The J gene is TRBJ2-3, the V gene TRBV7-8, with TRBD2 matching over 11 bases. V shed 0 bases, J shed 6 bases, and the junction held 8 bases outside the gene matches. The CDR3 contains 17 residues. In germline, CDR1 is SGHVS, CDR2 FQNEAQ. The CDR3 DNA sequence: TGTGCCAGCAGCTTAGCCATAGCGGGGGGGGCAGTTGATACGCAGTATTTT. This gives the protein CASSLAIAGGAVDTQYF.

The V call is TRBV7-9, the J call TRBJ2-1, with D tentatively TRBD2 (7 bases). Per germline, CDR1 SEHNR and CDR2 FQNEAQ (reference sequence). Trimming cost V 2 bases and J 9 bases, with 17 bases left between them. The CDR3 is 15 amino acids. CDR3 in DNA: TGTGCCAGCAGCTTAATGGACAGCCCGGGGGGTGAGCAGTTCTTC. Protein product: CASSLMDSPGGEQFF.

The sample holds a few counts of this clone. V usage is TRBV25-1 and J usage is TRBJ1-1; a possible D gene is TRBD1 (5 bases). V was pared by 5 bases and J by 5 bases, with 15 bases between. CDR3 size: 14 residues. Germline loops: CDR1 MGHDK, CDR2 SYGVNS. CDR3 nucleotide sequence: TGTGCCAGCAGTCCCCCAGGGAGTCTGACTGAAGCTTTCTTT. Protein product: CASSPPGSLTEAFF.